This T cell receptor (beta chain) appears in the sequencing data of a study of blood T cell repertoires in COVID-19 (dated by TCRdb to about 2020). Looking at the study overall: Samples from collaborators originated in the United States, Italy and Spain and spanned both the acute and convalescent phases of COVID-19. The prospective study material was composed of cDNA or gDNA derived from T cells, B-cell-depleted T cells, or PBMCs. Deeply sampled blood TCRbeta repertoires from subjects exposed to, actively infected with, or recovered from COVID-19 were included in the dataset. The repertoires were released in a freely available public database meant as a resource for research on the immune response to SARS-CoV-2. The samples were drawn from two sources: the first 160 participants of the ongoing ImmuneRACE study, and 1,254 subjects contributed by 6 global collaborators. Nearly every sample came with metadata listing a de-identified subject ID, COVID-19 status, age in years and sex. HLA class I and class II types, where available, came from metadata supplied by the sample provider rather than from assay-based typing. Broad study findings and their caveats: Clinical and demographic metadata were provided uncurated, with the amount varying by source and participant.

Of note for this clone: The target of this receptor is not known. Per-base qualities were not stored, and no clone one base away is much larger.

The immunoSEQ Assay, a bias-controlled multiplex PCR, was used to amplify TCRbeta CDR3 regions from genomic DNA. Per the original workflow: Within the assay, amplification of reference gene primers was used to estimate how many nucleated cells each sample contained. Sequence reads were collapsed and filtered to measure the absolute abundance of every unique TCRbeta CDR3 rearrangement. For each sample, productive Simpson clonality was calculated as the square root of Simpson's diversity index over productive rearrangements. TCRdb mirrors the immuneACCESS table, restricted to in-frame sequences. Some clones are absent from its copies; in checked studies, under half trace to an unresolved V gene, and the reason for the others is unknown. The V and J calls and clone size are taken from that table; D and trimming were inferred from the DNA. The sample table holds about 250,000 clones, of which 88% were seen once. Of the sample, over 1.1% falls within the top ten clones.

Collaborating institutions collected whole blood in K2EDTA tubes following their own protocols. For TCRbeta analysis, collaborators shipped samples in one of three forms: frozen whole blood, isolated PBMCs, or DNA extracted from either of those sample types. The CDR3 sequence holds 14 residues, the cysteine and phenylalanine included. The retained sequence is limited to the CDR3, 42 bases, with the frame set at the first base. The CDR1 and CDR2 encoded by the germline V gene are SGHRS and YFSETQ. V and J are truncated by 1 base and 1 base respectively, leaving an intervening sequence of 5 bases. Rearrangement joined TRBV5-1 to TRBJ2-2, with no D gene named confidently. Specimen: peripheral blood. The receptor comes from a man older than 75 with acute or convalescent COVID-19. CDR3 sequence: CASSLNLNTGELFF. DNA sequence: TGCGCCAGCAGCTTGAACTTGAACACCGGGGAGCTGTTTTTT.